This T cell receptor (beta chain) was captured by sequencing in a study of blood T cell repertoires in COVID-19. Turning to the study itself: The samples span acute and convalescent COVID-19 from the United States, Italy and Spain. T cells, B-cell-depleted T cells, or PBMCs supplied cDNA or gDNA.

As originally analysed: By means of reference gene primer amplification, nucleated cell counts were estimated. Produced via immunoSEQ multiplex PCR; TCRdb's table is partial and in-frame only. V and J calls and clone size are given by that table; D and trimming were obtained from the DNA. The table has about 80,000 clones, approximately 83% seen once. Trimming left V 4 bases short and J 2 bases short, with 13 bases between. The CDR3 has 15 amino acids. Germline assignment: CDR1 LGHDT and CDR2 YNNKEL (reference sequence). This sequence joins TRBV3-1 (or the pseudogene TRBV3-2) and TRBJ2-3; D may be TRBD2 (6 bases). The receptor was derived from a human donor in a cohort sampled during active COVID-19. Material: peripheral blood. CDR3 nucleotide sequence: TGTGCCAGCAGCCCTGGACGGGAGTACACAGATACGCAGTATTTT. Translating gives CASSPGREYTDTQYF.